This entry is about one T cell receptor beta chain. Its antigen remains unidentified. The CDR3 extends over 15 amino acids. V was clipped by 4 bases and J by 5 bases, with 17 bases between them. CDR1 is ENHRY, CDR2 SYGVKD, per germline. TCRdb keeps only in-frame clones here, not all; method: immunoSEQ multiplex PCR. Seen here are fewer than 90,000 clones, roughly 84% observed once, and the top ten hold approximately 12%. This sample is drawn from a study of a mutant IDH1 vaccine in newly diagnosed glioma. For the study at large: Pretreatment consisted of radiotherapy, temozolomide, or both, with most receiving both.

The time point here: week 35, safety follow-up. Vaccine doses each comprised 300 ug of mutant IDH1 20-mer peptide, with topical imiquimod. Tumors from donors were new WHO grade 3 or 4 IDH1-mutant astrocytomas with ATRX loss. Whole-study findings and limits: Of the patients, about 95% had vaccine-induced immune responses.

This receptor was taken from a man aged 18 to 35 with glioma. V gene TRBV10-3 combines with J gene TRBJ1-1; TRBD1 might be the D (6 bases). Sample: PBMCs, taken from a glioma patient whose treatment included an IDH1 peptide vaccine. The CDR3 DNA reads TGTGCCATCAGTGGACTACAGGGTGGAAGGACTGAAGCTTTCTTT. It encodes CAISGLQGGRTEAFF.